Following are 3 T cell receptor beta chains from one sample sequenced in a study of cytomegalovirus exposure and HLA in healthy donors (dated by TCRdb to 2016 to 2017). Library creation used the immunoSEQ multiplex PCR assay. For the multiplex PCR, a mixture combining 60 forward primers for TCR Vbeta segments and 13 reverse primers for TCR Jbeta segments was used. The clones in this table, taken by TCRdb from immuneACCESS, are in-frame only. Not every clone is retained; where verified, under half of the shortfall comes from an unresolved V gene, and the cause of the rest is unknown. Across this sample there are some 90,000 clones, with around three quarters seen only once. The ten largest clones represent roughly 0.63% of the sample. Material: PBMCs. The receptors derive from a man aged 25 to 40 in good health and CMV-seronegative.

The rearrangement links TRBV9 to TRBJ2-3; 8 positions match TRBD2. V lost 4 bases, J lost 8 bases, and 15 bases stayed unmatched. Germline lookup yields CDR1 SGDLS and CDR2 YYNGEE. The CDR3 totals 16 residues. In nucleotides, the CDR3 is TGTGCCAGCAGCACAGAACCGGGAGGGCCGGCGTCTACGCAGTATTTT. Encoded protein: CASSTEPGGPASTQYF.

The rearrangement uses TRBV7-6 and TRBJ2-7; TRBD2 matches at 9 bases. V dropped 1 base and J dropped 2; count of bases not matched to a gene: 12. This CDR3 has 18 amino acids. Germline CDR1 is SGHVS and CDR2 is FNYEAQ. The CDR3 loop reads CASSLDPGTSYITYEQYF. The CDR3 nucleotides read TGTGCCAGCAGCTTAGACCCCGGGACTAGCTATATTACCTACGAGCAGTACTTC. The complete variable domain, with remaining parts taken from reference TRBV7-6 and TRBJ2-7, reads GAGVSQSPRYKVTKRGQDVALRCDPISGHVSLYWYRQALGQGPEFLTYFNYEAQQDKSGLPNDRFSAERPEGSISTLTIQRTEQRDSAMYRCASSLDPGTSYITYEQYFGPGTRLTVT.

V and J are TRBV7-4 and TRBJ1-5; D is uncertain. The CDR3 has 16 residues. Germline V gene lookup returns CDR1 SGHVT and CDR2 SQSDAQ. Trimming shortened V by 1 base and J by 6 bases, and 16 bases separated the two germline ends. CDR3 bases: TGTGCCAGCAGCTTAGTGTGGCGGGCGGCGGGTCAGCCCCAGCATTTT. Its translation: CASSLVWRAAGQPQHF.